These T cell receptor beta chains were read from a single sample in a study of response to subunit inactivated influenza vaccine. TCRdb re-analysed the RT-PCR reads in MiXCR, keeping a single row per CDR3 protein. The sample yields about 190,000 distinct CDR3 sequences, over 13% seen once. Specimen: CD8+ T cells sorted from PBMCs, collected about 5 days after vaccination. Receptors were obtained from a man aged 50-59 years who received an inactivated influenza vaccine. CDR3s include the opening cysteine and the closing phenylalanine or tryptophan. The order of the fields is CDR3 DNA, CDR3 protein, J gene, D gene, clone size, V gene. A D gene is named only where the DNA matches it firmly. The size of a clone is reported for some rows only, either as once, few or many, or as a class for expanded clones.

TGCGCCAGCAGCGGGTGGGACAGGGCGATCCAAGAGACCCAGTACTTC | CASSGWDRAIQETQYF | TRBJ2-5 | TRBD1 | . | TRBV5-1
TGCAGTGCTACCCGGGACTTCGCCTACAACAACAATGAGCAGTTCTTC | CSATRDFAYNNNEQFF | TRBJ2-1 | . | . | TRBV20-1
TGCAGTGCGCGGGACAGTCTCGAGCAGTACTTC | CSARDSLEQYF | TRBJ2-7 | . | few | TRBV20-1
TGCAGTGCTAGGGATCGGGCAGTCTTGTACCAAGAGACCCAGTACTTC | CSARDRAVLYQETQYF | TRBJ2-5 | . | . | TRBV20-1
TGTGCCAGCAGCCCCATAGCGGGAGGGAGGAACAATGAGCAGTTCTTC | CASSPIAGGRNNEQFF | TRBJ2-1 | TRBD2 | few | TRBV7-6
TGTGCCAGCAGCGCTAGCGGGAGTACTTCCGATACGCAGTATTTT | CASSASGSTSDTQYF | TRBJ2-3 | TRBD2 | . | TRBV9
TGTGCCAGCAGGGGGGACAGGAACTATGGCTACACCTTC | CASRGDRNYGYTF | TRBJ1-2 | TRBD1 | . | TRBV2
TGTGCCAGCAGCTGGGGCGCGAACGAATACAATGAGCAGTTCTTC | CASSWGANEYNEQFF | TRBJ2-1 | . | . | TRBV7-2
TGTGCCAGCAGTTTCGCAACTAGCGGGGCTCCTAACAATGAGCAGTTCTTC | CASSFATSGAPNNEQFF | TRBJ2-1 | TRBD2 | few | TRBV28
TGTGCCTGGAGTGTACCCCCCGACTCCTACGAGCAGTACTTC | CAWSVPPDSYEQYF | TRBJ2-7 | . | few | TRBV30
TGTGCCCGCAGTCCAGACACCTTCTTCTCTGGTGCCAACGTCCTGACTTTC | CARSPDTFFSGANVLTF | TRBJ2-6 | . | . | TRBV6-7
TGCAGTGCTAGAGATGTCCGGCGGGGAAAAGAGACCCAGTACTTC | CSARDVRRGKETQYF | TRBJ2-5 | . | many | TRBV20-1
TGTGCCAGCAGCCCGAGGGTAGGAGGGAATCAGCCCCAGCATTTT | CASSPRVGGNQPQHF | TRBJ1-5 | . | . | TRBV11-2
TGTGCCAGCAGCCAAGACCCGGGGAGTAGGAACACTGAAGCTTTCTTT | CASSQDPGSRNTEAFF | TRBJ1-1 | . | . | TRBV3-1
TGTGCCAGCAGCGGGTATCCCCTCTCTGGGGCCAACGTCCTGACTTTC | CASSGYPLSGANVLTF | TRBJ2-6 | . | once | TRBV11-2
TGTGCCAGCAGTTTAGCGCTAGGAGTTAGCACAGATACGCAGTATTTT | CASSLALGVSTDTQYF | TRBJ2-3 | . | few | TRBV12-3/TRBV12-4
TGTGCCAGCAGCCCTACAGGGGGCTTGACAGATACGCAGTATTTT | CASSPTGGLTDTQYF | TRBJ2-3 | TRBD1 | . | TRBV7-6
TGTGCCAGCAGTTTAATCCGAGGGACAGCGATTCAACCCCAGCATTTT | CASSLIRGTAIQPQHF | TRBJ1-5 | TRBD1 | . | TRBV28
TGCAGTGCGACCTGGGCAGGGTGGACAGATACGCAGTATTTT | CSATWAGWTDTQYF | TRBJ2-3 | . | . | TRBV20-1
TGTGCCAGCAGTCAATACAGTTTCCTCGCCTACGAGCAGTACTTC | CASSQYSFLAYEQYF | TRBJ2-7 | . | . | TRBV28
TGTGCCAGCAGCCAAAGACAGGCAAACACCGGGGAGCTGTTTTTT | CASSQRQANTGELFF | TRBJ2-2 | . | few | TRBV7-8
TGTGCCAGCAGCCCCTGGGACGAGCAGTACTTC | CASSPWDEQYF | TRBJ2-7 | . | . | TRBV6-6
TGTGCCAGCAGCTCCCGCGTCGGCGTCTCCGGGGAGCTGTTTTTT | CASSSRVGVSGELFF | TRBJ2-2 | . | . | TRBV11-2
TGCGCCAGCAGCCAAGTTGGCCAAAACAATGAGCAGTTCTTC | CASSQVGQNNEQFF | TRBJ2-1 | . | few | TRBV4-3
TGTGCCAGCAGCCAGGACACCGTCCAAGAGACCCAGTACTTC | CASSQDTVQETQYF | TRBJ2-5 | . | . | TRBV7-8
TGTGCCAGTAGTTCCTCGGACGGGCGGACCTCCTACGAGCAGTACTTC | CASSSSDGRTSYEQYF | TRBJ2-7 | . | . | TRBV19
TGTGCCAGCAGTGATAGCGGGGGGGATGAGCAGTTCTTC | CASSDSGGDEQFF | TRBJ2-1 | TRBD2 | . | TRBV6-4
TGTGCCAGCAGTACGCTATCATGGGGAGGCGCCGGGGAGCTGTTTTTT | CASSTLSWGGAGELFF | TRBJ2-2 | . | . | TRBV3-1
TGCAGCGTTGATAGTGCAGACTACAATGAGCAGTTCTTC | CSVDSADYNEQFF | TRBJ2-1 | . | few | TRBV29-1
TGTGCCAGCAGCTGGAGGACTAGCGGGGTTACCAGGCTCGACTCCTACAATGAGCAGTTCTTC | CASSWRTSGVTRLDSYNEQFF | TRBJ2-1 | TRBD2 | . | TRBV11-2
TGTGCCAGCAGCGAGAGGGGGTCCTACGAGCAGTACTTC | CASSERGSYEQYF | TRBJ2-7 | . | many | TRBV3-1
TGCGCCAGCAGCCTGCGGGACGCAGCCTACGAGCAGTACTTC | CASSLRDAAYEQYF | TRBJ2-7 | . | . | TRBV4-1
TGTGCCAGCAGCCCTAGGGGACAGGGACCATTTCCCCAGCATTTT | CASSPRGQGPFPQHF | TRBJ1-5 | TRBD1 | . | TRBV13
TGTGCCAGCAGCTTAAGGGCAGGGGGCGCCGGGAACACCGGGGAGCTGTTTTTT | CASSLRAGGAGNTGELFF | TRBJ2-2 | TRBD1 | . | TRBV7-6
TGCGCCAGCAGCCAAGGAGAGGGGTTGGGGGAAAAACTGTTTTTT | CASSQGEGLGEKLFF | TRBJ1-4 | . | many | TRBV4-3
TGCAGCGTTGAAGAATTGACTAGCGAGGACAATGAGCAGTTCTTC | CSVEELTSEDNEQFF | TRBJ2-1 | TRBD2 | . | TRBV29-1
TGCGCCAGCAGCCAATGGGACAGGGCGAACACTGAAGCTTTCTTT | CASSQWDRANTEAFF | TRBJ1-1 | TRBD1 | many | TRBV4-1
TGCAGCGTTGAAGGGGGGACTAGCGGGAGTTTCTACAATGAGCAGTTCTTC | CSVEGGTSGSFYNEQFF | TRBJ2-1 | TRBD2 | many | TRBV29-1
TGTGCCAGCAGCACTAAAATTGGACACCCGAAAGCCTACAATGAGCAGTTCTTC | CASSTKIGHPKAYNEQFF | TRBJ2-1 | . | . | TRBV27
TGTGCCAGCAGGGACAGGGGGCGAGGGGAAAAACTGTTTTTT | CASRDRGRGEKLFF | TRBJ1-4 | TRBD1 | . | TRBV2
TGCAGTGCCCTTATCAGTGGCTACACCTTC | CSALISGYTF | TRBJ1-2 | . | . | TRBV20-1
TGTGCCAGCAGTTTACGGACCATGTCCCAGCCCCAGCATTTT | CASSLRTMSQPQHF | TRBJ1-5 | . | . | TRBV6-2/TRBV6-3
TGCAGTGCTAGTGCGACCGGGATTAACTATGGCTACACCTTC | CSASATGINYGYTF | TRBJ1-2 | . | . | TRBV20-1
TGTGCCAGCAGTTTACTCACCGGACAGGGAAGGGTCGAGCAGTACTTC | CASSLLTGQGRVEQYF | TRBJ2-7 | TRBD1 | . | TRBV28